This T cell receptor (beta chain) derives from a study of T cells in Graves' hyperthyroidism and ophthalmopathy. Study at large: Peripheral blood was secured at the point of initial diagnosis, before any treatment.

Overall study findings and caveats: The majority of expanded thyroid clonotypes above 0.001 also appeared in blood.

Comment on this clonotype: Antigen unknown.

Germline CDR1 SGHTA, CDR2 FQGTGA. The junction had 12 bases not matched to a gene; V was cut back by 4 bases and J by 4 bases. This CDR3 comprises 17 residues. Amplified TCR beta CDR3 regions came from RNA transcripts. When the TCR CDR3 underwent first-round RT-PCR, the HTBI primer set was used. TCRdb reprocessed the multiplex PCR reads via MiXCR and lists one record per CDR3 protein. The repertoire holds about 560,000 distinct CDR3 sequences, with 15% to 20% as singletons. Patients showing uncontrolled infection, other autoimmune disease, pregnancy or lactation were ineligible. An approximately 10 ml volume of fresh peripheral blood provided the PBMCs.

The sequence was collected from a woman aged 18-30 years with Graves' hyperthyroidism. This chain connects TRBV7-3 to TRBJ2-1; 8 nucleotides match TRBD2. The sequencing input was blood. CDR3 region: CASSSGTRGAPYNEQFF. CDR3 DNA sequence: TGTGCCAGCAGCTCAGGAACGCGGGGGGCCCCATACAATGAGCAGTTCTTC.